The table lists the clone carrying this TCR beta chain with a few counts. Its antigen is as yet unknown. This sample was taken from a study of cytomegalovirus exposure and HLA in healthy donors. Study-level results: The classifier was said to identify cytomegalovirus status with high specificity and sensitivity.

Vbeta (60) and Jbeta (13) primers were used in the PCR. Produced via immunoSEQ multiplex PCR; TCRdb's table is partial and in-frame only. The sample includes 100,000 to 150,000 clones, around 85% of them seen just once. V was trimmed by 1 base and J by 8 bases, leaving 14 bases between them. This CDR3 has 15 residues. Germline CDR1 SNHLY, CDR2 FYNNEI. The clonotype was recovered from a boy between 5 and 17 years old in good health and CMV-seronegative. The specimen sequenced was PBMCs. J is TRBJ1-4 and V is TRBV2, with D maybe TRBD1 (5 bases). The CDR3 nucleotides are TGTGCCAGCAGTGAAGGGCCAAGGGGAAGAGAAAAACTGTTTTTT. Residues: CASSEGPRGREKLFF.